This passage covers 16 T cell receptor beta chains from one sample sequenced in a study of cytotoxic CD8 clonotypes in ibrutinib-treated CLL. Clones were read by immunoSEQ multiplex PCR, and TCRdb kept only the in-frame ones, dropping some. This repertoire shows some 27,000 clones, 45% to 65% found once; its top ten account for approximately 5%. Sequenced material: PBMCs, taken before ibrutinib treatment. The origin of the receptors is a human donor with chronic lymphocytic leukemia.

The V gene is TRBV28, the J gene TRBJ2-2; D gene unclear. This CDR3 is 15 amino acids long. Germline CDR1 and CDR2: MDHEN and SYDVKM. Trimming removed 2 bases from V and 5 bases from J, with 12 bases in between. CDR3 sequence reads: CASSLVGQDTGELFF. The CDR3 coding sequence is TGTGCCAGCAGTTTAGTCGGCCAGGATACCGGGGAGCTGTTTTTT.

The V call is TRBV6-1, the J call TRBJ1-2, with D maybe TRBD1 (6 bases). CDR1 and CDR2 (germline): MNHNS, SASEGT. The CDR3 is 15 residues long. V lost 3 bases and J lost 0, with 11 bases in between. The CDR3: CASSELTGPNYGYTF. The CDR3 bases are TGTGCCAGCAGTGAGTTGACAGGACCTAACTATGGCTACACCTTC.

J is TRBJ1-5 and V is TRBV19; 7 bases line up with TRBD1. The CDR3 runs 16 residues. V lost 3 bases and J lost 1; bases outside the gene matches: 6. Germline CDR1 is LNHDA and CDR2 is SQIVND (reference sequence). The CDR3 DNA follows: TGTGCCAGTAGTATCCTTACAGGGGTAAGCAATCAGCCCCAGCATTTT. Encoded protein: CASSILTGVSNQPQHF.

V usage is TRBV5-1 and J usage is TRBJ1-1; no reliable D call. Germline loops: CDR1 SGHRS, CDR2 YFSETQ. CDR3 size: 16 residues. Deletions cut 4 bases from V and 2 bases from J, with 18 bases between. The CDR3: CASSPVGNSVNTEAFF. The CDR3 nucleotides are TGCGCCAGCAGCCCGGTGGGGAATTCGGTAAACACTGAAGCTTTCTTT.

V and J are TRBV21-1 and TRBJ2-5; TRBD1, the D gene given by the table, was not confirmed from the DNA. TRBV21-1 is deemed a pseudogene. The CDR3 loop spans 12 amino acids. The CDR3 DNA sequence: TGTGCCAGAACAGGGGGCGAGGAGACCCAGTACTTC. Amino acid sequence: CARTGGEETQYF.

The genes are TRBV7-9 and TRBJ2-7, with D unclear. The germline V gene has CDR1 SEHNR and CDR2 FQNEAQ (reference sequence). Deletions cut 1 base from V and 4 bases from J, with 5 bases between. The CDR3 contains 12 residues. The CDR3 DNA sequence: TGTGCCAGCAGCTTAGACCTGTACGAGCAGTACTTC. Its translation is CASSLDLYEQYF.

The rearrangement uses TRBV18 and TRBJ2-7; D possibly uses TRBD1 or TRBD2 (5 bases each). The CDR3 runs 13 residues. Germline V gene sequence: CDR1 KGHSH, CDR2 LQKENI. With 2 bases removed from V and 4 bases from J, the gap between germline ends came to 9 bases. CDR3 sequence (DNA): TGTGCCAGCTCACCAATAGAGGGGTACGAGCAGTACTTC. Translating it yields CASSPIEGYEQYF.

This clone came up a few times. The V gene is TRBV19, the J gene TRBJ1-2; D is undetermined. V lost 7 bases and J lost 5, with 14 bases in between. The CDR3 runs to 13 residues. Germline lookup yields CDR1 LNHDA and CDR2 SQIVND (reference sequence). CDR3 in DNA: TGTGCCAGTACCCCCACAGAGACTTATGGCTACACCTTC. It codes for CASTPTETYGYTF.

The chain is built from TRBV19 and TRBJ1-2; the D gene is possibly TRBD1 (5 bases). CDR1 is LNHDA and CDR2 is SQIVND in the germline V gene (reference sequence). The V gene lost 6 bases and the J gene lost 0 bases, with 5 bases spanning the gap. The CDR3 spans 12 residues. The DNA of the CDR3 is TGTGCCAGTAGAGGGGCTAACTATGGCTACACCTTC. Its protein product is CASRGANYGYTF.

The chain combines TRBV13 with TRBJ1-4; D gene ambiguous. Germline values: CDR1 PRHDT, CDR2 FYEKMQ (reference sequence). The CDR3 is 13 amino acids. Deletions cut 0 bases from V and 8 bases from J, with 7 bases between. The CDR3 is CASSLGVTEKLFF. In nucleotides, the CDR3 is TGTGCCAGCAGCTTAGGGGTGACGGAAAAACTGTTTTTT. The full variable domain, with the rest looked up from reference TRBV13 and TRBJ1-4, is AAGVIQSPRHLIKEKRETATLKCYPIPRHDTVYWYQQGPGQDPQFLISFYEKMQSDKGSIPDRFSAQQFSDYHSELNMSSLELGDSALYFCASSLGVTEKLFFGSGTQLSVL.

V and J are TRBV7-3 and TRBJ2-2; 8 bases align to TRBD2. Germline assignment: CDR1 SGHTA and CDR2 FQGTGA. CDR3 length: 14 amino acids. Germline trimming cut 8 bases from V and 2 bases from J; bases unmatched to any gene: 4. CDR3 sequence reads: CASQREFNTGELFF. CDR3 bases: TGTGCCAGCCAGCGGGAGTTTAACACCGGGGAGCTGTTTTTT.

The gene calls are TRBV7-9 and TRBJ2-5; 11 bases fit TRBD2. The CDR3 totals 16 residues. The trim removed 2 bases at V and 2 bases at J, leaving 4 bases unmatched. The germline V gene encodes CDR1 SEHNR and CDR2 FQNEAQ (reference sequence). The CDR3: CASSLMSSGRQETQYF. CDR3 nucleotides: TGTGCCAGCAGCTTAATGTCTAGCGGGAGGCAAGAGACCCAGTACTTC.

This clone was seen more than once but under ten times. The chain has TRBV6-6 and TRBJ1-1, with 8 bases that match TRBD1. Germline V gene data show CDR1 as MNHNY and CDR2 as SVGAGI (reference sequence). This CDR3 has 14 amino acids. V trimming: 6 bases; J trimming: 1 base; junction bases outside the gene matches: 4. The chain's CDR3 is CASSDRGPNTEAFF. Written as DNA, the CDR3 is TGTGCCAGCAGCGACAGGGGACCGAACACTGAAGCTTTCTTT.

Only a few counts were recorded for this clone. The V and J genes are TRBV2 and TRBJ2-5; 7 nucleotides agree with TRBD2. CDR3 length: 16 amino acids. Germline values: CDR1 SNHLY, CDR2 FYNNEI. V trimming: 0 bases; J trimming: 5 bases; junction bases outside the gene matches: 9. As DNA, the CDR3 is TGTGCCAGCAGTGAAGCGCTTCGACTAGCTTTGGAGACCCAGTACTTC. Amino acid sequence: CASSEALRLALETQYF.

The J gene is TRBJ2-5, the V gene TRBV6-5, with 7 bases aligning to TRBD1. J gave up 4 bases and V 4 bases, and 6 bases lay outside the gene matches. The germline CDR1 and CDR2 sequences are MNHEY and SVGAGI. CDR3 length: 14 amino acids. CDR3: CASSSGTAGETQYF. In DNA, the CDR3 is TGTGCCAGCAGTTCCGGGACAGCAGGAGAGACCCAGTACTTC.

V and J are TRBV6-6 and TRBJ2-1; D is unresolved. CDR1 MNHNY and CDR2 SVGAGI come from the germline V gene (reference sequence). This CDR3 region has 13 residues. The germline V and J ends were trimmed by 6 bases and 9 bases, with 15 bases remaining between them. CDR3 in DNA: TGTGCCAGCAGCTCCTTACCTTATGGTGAGCAGTTCTTC. Amino acid sequence: CASSSLPYGEQFF.